These 3 T cell receptor beta chains were sequenced from one sample in a study of beta chain features in type 1 diabetes. The investigators reverse transcribed all of the isolated RNA, so they sequenced expressed TCRB transcripts. Libraries were prepared by immunoSEQ multiplex PCR; TCRdb keeps only in-frame clonotypes and omits some of them. This sample has 200,000 to 300,000 clones, with around a quarter found just once. Sequenced sample: central memory CD4+ T cells from blood. The receptors were sampled from a man aged 30 to 39 in good health.

The table lists this clone with a few counts. The V and J genes are TRBV20-1 and TRBJ2-5, with D unclear. This CDR3 has 11 residues. Trimming cost V 6 bases and J 11 bases, with 16 bases left between them. The germline V gene encodes CDR1 DFQATT and CDR2 SNEGSKA (reference sequence). The CDR3, as DNA: TGCAGTGCCCACGACAAGGCCAAGCAGTACTTC. Amino acids: CSAHDKAKQYF.

The V gene is TRBV5-1, the J gene TRBJ2-5; 9 bases agree with TRBD1. CDR1 is SGHRS, CDR2 YFSETQ, per germline. This CDR3 is built from 20 residues. V lost 0 bases and J lost 5; bases outside the gene matches: 20. The chain's CDR3 is CASSLAPHGTGSPKEETQYF. CDR3 sequence (DNA): TGCGCCAGCAGCTTGGCCCCGCACGGGACAGGGTCACCGAAGGAGGAGACCCAGTACTTC.

The genes are TRBV4-1 and TRBJ2-5; D perhaps matches TRBD1 (7 bases). The CDR3 is 15 residues long. Trimming removed 0 bases at V and 5 bases at J, with 13 bases between. The germline CDR1 and CDR2 sequences are MGHRA and YSYEKL. This chain's CDR3 is CASSQDPRGVETQYF. Here the CDR3 DNA reads TGCGCCAGCAGCCAAGATCCCAGGGGGGTTGAGACCCAGTACTTC.